This entry is about one T cell receptor beta chain. The CDR3 is 14 residues long. Per germline, CDR1 MNHEY and CDR2 SVGEGT. J lost 4 bases, V lost 7 bases, and 4 bases had no gene match. These data are taken from a study of CDR3 diversity in severe acne. From the PCR reads, TCRdb called clonotypes with MiXCR, one entry per CDR3 protein. The repertoire includes more than 80,000 distinct CDR3 sequences, under 55% of them detected once, and around a tenth sits in the top ten. Material for sequencing was blood. This receptor was identified in a male donor with severe acne vulgaris. The J gene is TRBJ1-5, the V gene TRBV6-2 or TRBV6-3; TRBD1 agrees at 10 bases. The CDR3 DNA reads TGTGCCAGCAAGGCGGGACAGGGGAATCAGCCCCAGCATTTT. It yields the protein CASKAGQGNQPQHF.